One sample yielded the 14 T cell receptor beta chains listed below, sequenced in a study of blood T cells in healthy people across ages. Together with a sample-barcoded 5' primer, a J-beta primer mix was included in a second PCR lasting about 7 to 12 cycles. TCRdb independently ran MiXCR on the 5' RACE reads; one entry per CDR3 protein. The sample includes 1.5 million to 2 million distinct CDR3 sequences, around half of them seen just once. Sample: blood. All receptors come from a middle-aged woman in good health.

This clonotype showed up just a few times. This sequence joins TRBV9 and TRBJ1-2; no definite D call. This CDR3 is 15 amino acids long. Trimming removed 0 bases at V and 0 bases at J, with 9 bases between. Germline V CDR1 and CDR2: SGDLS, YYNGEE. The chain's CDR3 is CASSVEVYSNYGYTF. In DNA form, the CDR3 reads TGTGCCAGCAGCGTAGAGGTCTATTCTAACTATGGCTACACCTTC. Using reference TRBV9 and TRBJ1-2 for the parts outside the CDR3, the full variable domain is DSGVTQTPKHLITATGQRVTLRCSPRSGDLSVYWYQQSLDQGLQFLIQYYNGEERAKGNILERFSAQQFPDLHSELNLSSLELGDSALYFCASSVEVYSNYGYTFGSGTRLTVV.

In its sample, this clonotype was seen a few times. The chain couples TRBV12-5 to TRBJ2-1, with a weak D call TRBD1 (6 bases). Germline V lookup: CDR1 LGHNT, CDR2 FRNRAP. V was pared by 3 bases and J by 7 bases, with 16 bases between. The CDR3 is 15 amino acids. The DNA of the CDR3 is TGTGCTAGTGGTTTTAGCCTAGGGGGAATGAATGAGCAGTTCTTC. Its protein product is CASGFSLGGMNEQFF.

CDR3 sequence: CASSSLAIEQYF. The CDR3 region has the DNA TGTGCCAGCAGCTCACTAGCGATAGAGCAGTACTTC. V usage is TRBV7-9 and J usage is TRBJ2-4; 7 bases match TRBD2. The CDR3 spans 12 residues. CDR1 is SEHNR, CDR2 FQNEAQ, per germline (reference sequence). Trimming at V came to 4 bases and at J to 13 bases, leaving 7 bases not matched to a gene.

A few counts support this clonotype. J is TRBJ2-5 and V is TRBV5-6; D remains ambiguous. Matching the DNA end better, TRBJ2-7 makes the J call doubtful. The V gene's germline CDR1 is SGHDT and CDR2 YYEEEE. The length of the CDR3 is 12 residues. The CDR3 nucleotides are TGTGCCAGCAGCCCCATCGGTCGCGAGCAGTACTTC. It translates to CASSPIGREQYF.

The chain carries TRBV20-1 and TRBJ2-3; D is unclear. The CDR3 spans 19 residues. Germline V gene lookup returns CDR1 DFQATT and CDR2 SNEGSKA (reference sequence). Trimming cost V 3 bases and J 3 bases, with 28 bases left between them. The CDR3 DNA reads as TGCAGTGCTAGTCGTTCAGGCACCCACCACAGTCGTGATACAGATACGCAGTATTTT. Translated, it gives CSASRSGTHHSRDTDTQYF.

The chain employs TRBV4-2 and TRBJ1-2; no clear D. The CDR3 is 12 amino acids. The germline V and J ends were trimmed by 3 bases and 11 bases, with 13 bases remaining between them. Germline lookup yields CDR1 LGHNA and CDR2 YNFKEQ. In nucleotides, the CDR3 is TGTGCCAGCAGCCACACCGGTCAGGAGTACACCTTC. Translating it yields CASSHTGQEYTF.

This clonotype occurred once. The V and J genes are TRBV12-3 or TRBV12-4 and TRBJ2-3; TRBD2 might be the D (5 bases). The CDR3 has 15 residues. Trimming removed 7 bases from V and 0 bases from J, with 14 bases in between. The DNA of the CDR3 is TGTGCCAGCACTTCGGGAAGACTCAGCACAGATACGCAGTATTTT. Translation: CASTSGRLSTDTQYF.

This CDR3 is CASSWEDSLGRQPQHF. The DNA for the CDR3 is TGTGCCAGCAGCTGGGAGGACAGCTTGGGTAGGCAGCCCCAGCATTTT. The rearrangement uses TRBV7-2 and TRBJ1-5; D perhaps matches TRBD1 (6 bases). V lost 4 bases and J 7 bases, leaving 20 bases between the germline ends. This CDR3 is 16 amino acids long. Germline V CDR1 and CDR2: SGHTA, FQGNSA.

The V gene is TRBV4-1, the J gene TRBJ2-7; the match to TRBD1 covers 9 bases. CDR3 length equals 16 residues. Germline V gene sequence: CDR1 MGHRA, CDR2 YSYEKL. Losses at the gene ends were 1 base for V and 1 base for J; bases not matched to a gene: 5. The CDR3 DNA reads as TGCGCCAGCAGCCAAGCCCCCGGGACAGGGTCCTACGAGCAGTACTTC. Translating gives CASSQAPGTGSYEQYF.

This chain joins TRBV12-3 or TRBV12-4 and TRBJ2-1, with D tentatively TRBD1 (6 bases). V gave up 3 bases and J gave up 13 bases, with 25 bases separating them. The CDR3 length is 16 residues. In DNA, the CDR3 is TGTGCCAGCAGTTTTCAGGGTCAGGGGCGGTTAAAGACCCAGTTCTTC. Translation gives CASSFQGQGRLKTQFF.

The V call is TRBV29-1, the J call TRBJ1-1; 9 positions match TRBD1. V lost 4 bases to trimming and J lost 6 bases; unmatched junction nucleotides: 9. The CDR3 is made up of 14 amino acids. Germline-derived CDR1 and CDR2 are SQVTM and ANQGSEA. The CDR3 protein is CSVGSGTGSSEAFF. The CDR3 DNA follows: TGCAGCGTTGGTTCAGGGACAGGGTCATCTGAAGCTTTCTTT. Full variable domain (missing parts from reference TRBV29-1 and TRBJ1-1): SAVISQKPSRDICQRGTSLTIQCQVDSQVTMMFWYRQQPGQSLTLIATANQGSEATYESGFVIDKFPISRPNLTFSTLTVSNMSPEDSSIYLCSVGSGTGSSEAFFGQGTRLTVV.

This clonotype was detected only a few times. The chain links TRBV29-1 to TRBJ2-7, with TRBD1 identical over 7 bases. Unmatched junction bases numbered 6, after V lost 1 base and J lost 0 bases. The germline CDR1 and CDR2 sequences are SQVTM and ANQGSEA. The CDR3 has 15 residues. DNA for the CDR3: TGCAGCGTTGAAGCCCTACGGACAGGCTCCTACGAGCAGTACTTC. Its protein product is CSVEALRTGSYEQYF.

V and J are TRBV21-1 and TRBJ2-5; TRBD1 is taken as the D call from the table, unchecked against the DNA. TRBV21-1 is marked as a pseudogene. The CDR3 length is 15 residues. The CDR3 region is CASSSRSWTGETQYF. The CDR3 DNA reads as TGTGCCAGTAGCTCCCGGTCCTGGACAGGGGAGACCCAGTACTTC.

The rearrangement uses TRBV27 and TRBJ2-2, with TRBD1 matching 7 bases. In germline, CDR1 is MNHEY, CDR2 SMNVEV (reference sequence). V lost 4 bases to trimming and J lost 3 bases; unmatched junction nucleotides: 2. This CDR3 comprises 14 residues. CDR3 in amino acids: CASSYRGDTGELFF. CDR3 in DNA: TGTGCCAGCAGTTACAGGGGAGACACCGGGGAGCTGTTTTTT.